Listed below are T cell receptor beta chains from one sample, sequenced in a study of blood T cell repertoires in COVID-19. The assay was immunoSEQ multiplex PCR, and TCRdb's table has in-frame clones only and misses some. The table shows under 150,000 clones, with more than 75% occurring only once. The sample comprised peripheral blood. The receptor source for this set is a man aged 65 to 79 with active COVID-19. The CDR3 runs from the conserved cysteine through the conserved F or W. The order of the fields is D gene, V gene, J gene, clone size, CDR3 protein, CDR3 DNA. D genes are given only for firm matches. Clone size is not always given. Where it is, it says once, few, many or a class for expanded clones.

-	TRBV4-2	TRBJ2-5	-	CASSQDYLGGPKETQYF	TGTGCCAGCAGCCAAGATTACCTGGGGGGGCCTAAAGAGACCCAGTACTTC
-	TRBV6-6	TRBJ2-3	-	CASIQGLRQYF	TGTGCCAGCATACAGGGTCTAAGGCAGTATTTT
-	TRBV7-9	TRBJ1-2	-	CASSLPGFYGYTF	TGTGCCAGCAGCTTACCCGGGTTCTATGGCTACACCTTC
-	TRBV4-3	TRBJ2-1	-	CASSHLIDYGGKAEQFF	TGCGCCAGCAGCCACCTCATCGACTATGGTGGGAAAGCTGAGCAGTTCTTC
TRBD2	TRBV30	TRBJ2-3	-	CAWSPGLAGFTDTQYF	TGTGCCTGGAGTCCTGGACTAGCGGGTTTCACAGATACGCAGTATTTT
-	TRBV9	TRBJ2-1	once	CASSAGHLGEQFF	TGTGCCAGCAGCGCGGGACACTTGGGTGAGCAGTTCTTC
TRBD1	TRBV5-1	TRBJ1-5	-	CASSLTGGVQPQHF	TGCGCCAGCAGCTTGACAGGGGGAGTCCAGCCCCAGCATTTT
-	TRBV5-1	TRBJ1-2	-	CASSPIGINYGYTF	TGCGCCAGCAGCCCAATCGGGATAAACTATGGCTACACCTTC
TRBD2	TRBV9	TRBJ2-1	-	CASSPGTSGKMSSYNEQFF	TGTGCCAGCAGCCCCGGGACTAGCGGGAAGATGAGCTCCTACAATGAGCAGTTCTTC
-	TRBV19	TRBJ2-5	once	CASSPDSQETQYF	TGTGCCAGTAGCCCAGACAGTCAAGAGACCCAGTACTTC
TRBD2	TRBV28	TRBJ2-7	-	CASSSTSGTLYEQYF	TGTGCCAGCAGTTCCACTAGCGGGACATTATACGAGCAGTACTTC
-	TRBV9	TRBJ2-7	-	CASSVGLSDRLYEQYF	TGTGCCAGCAGCGTAGGATTAAGCGACAGGCTCTACGAGCAGTACTTC
-	TRBV18	TRBJ2-7	-	CASSPGSDSKQYF	TGTGCCAGCTCACCTGGGTCCGACTCAAAGCAGTACTTC
-	TRBV6-2/TRBV6-3	TRBJ2-1	-	CASSYPGSYNEQFF	TGTGCCAGCAGTTACCCCGGGTCCTACAATGAGCAGTTCTTC
-	TRBV5-4	TRBJ2-3	-	CASSSETGSDTQYF	TGTGCCAGCAGCTCCGAGACAGGTTCGGATACGCAGTATTTT
-	TRBV28	TRBJ2-7	-	CASSFRIEGQYF	TGTGCCAGCAGTTTTAGGATCGAGGGGCAGTACTTC
TRBD1	TRBV30	TRBJ2-7	once	CAWSVGQGVMDEQYF	TGTGCCTGGAGTGTAGGGCAGGGGGTCATGGACGAGCAGTACTTC
-	TRBV19	TRBJ1-5	-	CASSPRFGGDQPQHF	TGTGCCAGTAGTCCTCGCTTTGGGGGGGATCAGCCCCAGCATTTT
-	TRBV4-2	TRBJ2-7	-	CASSQEVAVLSYEQYF	TGTGCCAGCAGCCAAGAGGTTGCGGTACTCTCCTACGAGCAGTACTTC
-	TRBV12-3/TRBV12-4	TRBJ1-2	once	CASSIQGFGGYTF	TGTGCCAGCAGCATCCAGGGATTCGGTGGCTACACCTTC
TRBD1	TRBV27	TRBJ2-5	-	CASSLRDRGWETQYF	TGTGCCAGCAGTTTACGGGACAGGGGGTGGGAGACCCAGTACTTC
TRBD2	TRBV5-1	TRBJ2-1	-	CASRASGAYNEQFF	TGCGCCAGCAGAGCTAGCGGGGCTTACAATGAGCAGTTCTTC
TRBD2	TRBV12-5	TRBJ2-1	-	CASGSVWGTSRDEQFF	TGTGCTAGTGGTTCCGTCTGGGGGACTAGCCGAGATGAGCAGTTCTTC
TRBD2	TRBV5-1	TRBJ2-1	-	CASSLSTSGGNNEQFF	TGCGCCAGCAGCTTGTCGACTAGCGGGGGAAACAATGAGCAGTTCTTC
-	TRBV25-1	TRBJ1-1	-	CASKPDRGNTEAFF	TGTGCCAGCAAGCCGGACAGAGGGAACACTGAAGCTTTCTTT
-	TRBV7-2	TRBJ2-1	once	CASSSGSWANEQFF	TGTGCCAGCAGCTCAGGGTCATGGGCGAATGAGCAGTTCTTC
TRBD1	TRBV29-1	TRBJ1-1	-	CSVAPSGQGNTEAFF	TGCAGCGTTGCCCCCTCGGGACAGGGGAACACTGAAGCTTTCTTT
-	TRBV6-6	TRBJ2-4	-	CASSRTAAKNIQYF	TGTGCCAGCAGTCGGACAGCCGCCAAAAACATTCAGTACTTC
TRBD1	TRBV6-2/TRBV6-3	TRBJ1-1	-	CASSRPDRGGTEAFF	TGTGCCAGCAGCCGCCCGGACAGGGGAGGAACTGAAGCTTTCTTT
-	TRBV28	TRBJ1-6	few	CASSGGGTTVSPLHF	TGTGCCAGCAGTGGCGGGGGTACCACAGTCTCACCCCTCCACTTT
-	TRBV3-1/TRBV3-2	TRBJ1-3	once	CASSPFRAGGSGNTIYF	TGTGCCAGCAGCCCGTTCCGGGCCGGGGGCTCTGGAAACACCATATATTTT
TRBD1	TRBV7-3	TRBJ2-2	-	CASSLGQTTGELFF	TGTGCCAGCAGCCTGGGACAGACTACCGGGGAGCTGTTTTTT
-	TRBV29-1	TRBJ1-4	-	CSVARGYKEKLFF	TGCAGCGTTGCCAGGGGTTATAAGGAAAAACTGTTTTTT
-	TRBV2	TRBJ1-6	-	CASSGQASYNSPLHF	TGTGCCAGCAGTGGACAGGCCTCCTATAATTCACCCCTCCACTTT
TRBD1	TRBV2	TRBJ2-7	-	CASSRQGTSYEQYF	TGTGCCAGCAGCCGACAGGGGACCTCCTACGAGCAGTACTTC
TRBD2	TRBV27	TRBJ2-1	-	CASSSALGAGGSEQFF	TGTGCCAGCAGTTCCGCCCTGGGAGCGGGAGGGTCTGAGCAGTTCTTC
TRBD2	TRBV7-8	TRBJ2-7	-	CASSLSGSSYEQYF	TGTGCCAGCAGCCTTAGCGGGAGTAGCTACGAGCAGTACTTC
-	TRBV14	TRBJ1-2	-	CASSQDLGYGYTF	TGTGCCAGCAGCCAAGATCTAGGCTATGGCTACACCTTC
TRBD1	TRBV28	TRBJ2-7	-	CASSLGQVSYEQYF	TGTGCCAGCAGCCTCGGACAGGTCTCCTACGAGCAGTACTTC
TRBD2	TRBV27	TRBJ2-5	-	CASSLAGGPWETQYF	TGTGCCAGCAGTTTAGCGGGAGGGCCGTGGGAGACCCAGTACTTC